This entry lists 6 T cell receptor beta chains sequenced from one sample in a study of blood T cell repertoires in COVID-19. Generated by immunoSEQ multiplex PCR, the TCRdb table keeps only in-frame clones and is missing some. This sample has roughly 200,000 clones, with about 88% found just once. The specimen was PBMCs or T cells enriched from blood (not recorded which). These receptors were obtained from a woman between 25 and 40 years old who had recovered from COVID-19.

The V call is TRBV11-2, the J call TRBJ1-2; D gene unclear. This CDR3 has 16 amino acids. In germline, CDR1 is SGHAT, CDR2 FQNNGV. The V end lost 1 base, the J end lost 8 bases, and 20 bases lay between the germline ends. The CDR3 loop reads CASSLGPVSGSWGYTF. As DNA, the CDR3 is TGTGCCAGCAGCTTAGGACCGGTCAGCGGTTCTTGGGGCTACACCTTC.

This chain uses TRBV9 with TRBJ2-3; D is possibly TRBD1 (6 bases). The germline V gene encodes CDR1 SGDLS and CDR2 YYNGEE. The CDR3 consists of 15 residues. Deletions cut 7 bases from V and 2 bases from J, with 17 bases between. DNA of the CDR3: TGTGCCAGCTCCCAGGGACATCCCTACACAGATACGCAGTATTTT. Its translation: CASSQGHPYTDTQYF. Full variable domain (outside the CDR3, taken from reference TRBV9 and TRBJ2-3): DSGVTQTPKHLITATGQRVTLRCSPRSGDLSVYWYQQSLDQGLQFLIQYYNGEERAKGNILERFSAQQFPDLHSELNLSSLELGDSALYFCASSQGHPYTDTQYFGPGTRLTVL.

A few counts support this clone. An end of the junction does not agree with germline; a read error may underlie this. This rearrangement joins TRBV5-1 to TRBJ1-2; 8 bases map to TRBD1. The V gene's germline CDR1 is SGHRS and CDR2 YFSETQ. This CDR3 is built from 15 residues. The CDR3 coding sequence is TGCGCCAGCACCTTGGCAGGGGGCGAGGACTATGGCTACACCTTC. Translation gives CASTLAGGEDYGYTF.

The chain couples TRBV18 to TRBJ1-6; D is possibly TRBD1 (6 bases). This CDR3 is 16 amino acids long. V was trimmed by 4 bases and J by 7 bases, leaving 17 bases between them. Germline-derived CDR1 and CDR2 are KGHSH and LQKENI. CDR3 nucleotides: TGTGCCAGCTCACAACATGGACAGCCAACCAATTCACCCCTCCACTTT. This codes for CASSQHGQPTNSPLHF.

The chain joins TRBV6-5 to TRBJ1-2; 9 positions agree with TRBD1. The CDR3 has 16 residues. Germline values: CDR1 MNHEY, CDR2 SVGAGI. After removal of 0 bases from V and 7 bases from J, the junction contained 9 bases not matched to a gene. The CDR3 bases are TGTGCCAGCAGTTACTCAACCGGACAGGGGATCGGTGGCTACACCTTC. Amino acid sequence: CASSYSTGQGIGGYTF.

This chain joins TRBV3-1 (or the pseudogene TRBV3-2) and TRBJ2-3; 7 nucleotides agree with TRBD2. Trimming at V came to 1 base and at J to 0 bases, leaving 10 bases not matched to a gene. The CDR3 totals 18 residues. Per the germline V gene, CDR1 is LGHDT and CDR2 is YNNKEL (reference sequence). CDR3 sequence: CASSQVETSPSSTDTQYF. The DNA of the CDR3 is TGTGCCAGCAGCCAAGTCGAGACTAGCCCGTCTAGCACAGATACGCAGTATTTT.